Listed here is a single T cell receptor (beta chain). It lacks a known antigen. Per-base qualities were not stored, and no clone one base away is much larger. This entry is derived from a study of blood T cell repertoires in COVID-19 (dated by TCRdb to 2020 to 2022). Regarding the research as a whole: The collaborator samples originated in the United States, Italy and Spain and spanned the acute and convalescent phases of COVID-19. The prospective study material was composed of cDNA or gDNA derived from T cells, B-cell-depleted T cells, or PBMCs. Subjects who had been exposed to COVID-19, were actively infected with it, or had recovered from it provided the deeply sampled blood TCRbeta repertoires that made up the dataset. A freely available public database, intended as a resource for researchers studying the immune response to SARS-CoV-2, is where the repertoires were released. Samples came from the ongoing ImmuneRACE study (first 160 participants) plus 1,254 subjects from 6 global collaborators. Nearly every sample came with metadata listing a de-identified subject ID, COVID-19 status, age in years and sex. Where available, HLA class I and class II types were taken from metadata supplied by the sample provider and were not determined by assay-based typing. Study-wide findings and limitations: The amount of clinical and demographic metadata varied by source and participant and was provided uncurated.

TCRbeta CDR3 regions were amplified from genomic DNA by means of the immunoSEQ Assay, a bias-controlled multiplex PCR. Processing in the source paper ran as follows. Nucleated cell counts per sample were estimated from amplification of reference gene primers within the assay. Sequence reads were collapsed and filtered to measure the absolute abundance of every unique TCRbeta CDR3 rearrangement. For each sample, productive Simpson clonality was calculated as the square root of Simpson's diversity index across productive rearrangements. TCRdb retrieved this table from immuneACCESS and kept in-frame rearrangements only. Not all clones are present; in checked studies, unresolved V genes account for under half, and no reason is known for the remainder. The V and J calls and clone size come from that table; D and trimming were worked out from the DNA. The sample table contains roughly 80,000 clones; only one count was recorded for roughly 84% of them. The ten largest clonotypes hold roughly 3.5% of the sample.

The germline V gene supplies CDR1 MNHEY and CDR2 SVGAGI. The CDR3 covers 14 residues, taking in both the cysteine and the phenylalanine. Only CDR3 DNA is held: 42 bases, read in frame from base 1. Clipping removes 6 bases from V and 8 bases from J, with 5 as the unmatched junction base count. Each collaborating institution followed its own protocols to collect whole blood in K2EDTA tubes. For TCRbeta analysis, collaborator samples were shipped as frozen whole blood, as isolated PBMCs, or as DNA extracted from either sample type. The sequence was collected from a man aged 45-65 years with acute or convalescent COVID-19. The specimen was peripheral blood. The chain was built from TRBV6-5 and TRBJ2-1; 12 bases in between match TRBD2. The sequenced DNA is TGTGCCAGCAGCGGGACTAGCGGGTCCGATGAGCAGTTCTTC. It translates as CASSGTSGSDEQFF.